Listed here is a single T cell receptor (beta chain). The sample originates from a study of CD8 T cells in Susac syndrome. Reverse transcription of roughly 0.5 to 1 ug RNA was performed with random hexamers. TCR beta CDR3 was amplified by immunoSEQ multiplex PCR. This amplification extended across 54 Vbeta and 13 Jbeta segments. Using its own MiXCR run on the immunoSEQ multiplex PCR reads, TCRdb lists one record per CDR3 protein. The repertoire holds about 200,000 distinct CDR3 sequences, with roughly 95% as singletons. Sequencing of TCR beta covered CD8+ and CD4+ T cells obtained from blood. Control patients had untreated stable or active relapsing-remitting multiple sclerosis by revised McDonald criteria. The CD8+ and CD4+ T cells were isolated magnetically using a negative isolation approach, whereas the TEMRA cells were enriched by FACS. Between the trimmed V and J ends, which lost 0 bases and 8 bases, there was a span of 8 bases. The CDR3 consists of 14 residues. The germline V gene encodes CDR1 SNHLY and CDR2 FYNNEI.

V is TRBV2 and J is TRBJ1-6, with D tentatively TRBD1 (6 bases). The sequence was obtained from a human donor with multiple sclerosis. The sequenced material came from CD4+ T cells from PBMCs. CDR3 loop: CASSEAGADSPLHF. The CDR3 DNA reads TGTGCCAGCAGTGAAGCGGGGGCCGATTCACCCCTCCACTTT.